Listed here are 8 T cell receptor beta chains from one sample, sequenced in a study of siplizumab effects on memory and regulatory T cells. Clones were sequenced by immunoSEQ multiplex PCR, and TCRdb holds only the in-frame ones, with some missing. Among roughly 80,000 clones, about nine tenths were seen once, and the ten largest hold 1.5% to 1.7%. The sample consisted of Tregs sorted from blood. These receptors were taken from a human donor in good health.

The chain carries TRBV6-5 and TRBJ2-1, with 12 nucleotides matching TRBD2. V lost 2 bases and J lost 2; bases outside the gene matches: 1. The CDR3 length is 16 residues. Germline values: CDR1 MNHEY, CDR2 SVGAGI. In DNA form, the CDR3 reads TGTGCCAGCAGTTACCGGACTAGCGGGGCCTACAATGAGCAGTTCTTC. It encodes CASSYRTSGAYNEQFF.

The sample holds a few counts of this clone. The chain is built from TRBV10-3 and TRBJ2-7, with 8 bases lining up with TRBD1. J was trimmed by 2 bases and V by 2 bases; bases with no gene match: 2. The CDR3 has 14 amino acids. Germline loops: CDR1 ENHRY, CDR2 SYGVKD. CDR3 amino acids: CAISEETGAYEQYF. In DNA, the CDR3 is TGTGCCATCAGTGAGGAGACAGGGGCCTACGAGCAGTACTTC.

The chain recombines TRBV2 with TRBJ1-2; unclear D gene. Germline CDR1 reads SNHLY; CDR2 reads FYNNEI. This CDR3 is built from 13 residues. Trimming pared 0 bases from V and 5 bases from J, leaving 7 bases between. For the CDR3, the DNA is TGTGCCAGCAGTGAAGCCGTGTCGTATGGCTACACCTTC. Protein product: CASSEAVSYGYTF.

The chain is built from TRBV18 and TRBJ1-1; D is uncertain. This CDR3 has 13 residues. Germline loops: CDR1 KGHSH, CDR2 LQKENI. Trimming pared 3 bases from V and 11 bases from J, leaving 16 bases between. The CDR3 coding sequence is TGTGCCAGCTCACCTGGGCGAGGTTGGGTCGCTTTCTTT. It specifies CASSPGRGWVAFF.

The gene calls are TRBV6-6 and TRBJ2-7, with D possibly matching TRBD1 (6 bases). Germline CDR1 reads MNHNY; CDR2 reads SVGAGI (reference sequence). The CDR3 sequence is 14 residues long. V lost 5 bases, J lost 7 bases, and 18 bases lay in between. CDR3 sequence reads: CASSTIDRRREQYF. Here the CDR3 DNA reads TGTGCCAGCAGTACTATCGACAGGAGGAGGGAGCAGTACTTC.

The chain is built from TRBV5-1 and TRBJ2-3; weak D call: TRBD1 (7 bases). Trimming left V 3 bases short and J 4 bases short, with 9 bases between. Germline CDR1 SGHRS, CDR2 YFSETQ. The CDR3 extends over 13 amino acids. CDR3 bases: TGCGCCAGCAGCTCAGGGGGGTCAGATACGCAGTATTTT. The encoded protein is CASSSGGSDTQYF.

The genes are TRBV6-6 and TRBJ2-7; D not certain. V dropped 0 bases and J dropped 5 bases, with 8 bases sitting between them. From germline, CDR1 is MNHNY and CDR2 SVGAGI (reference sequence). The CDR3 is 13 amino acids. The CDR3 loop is CASSYSFANEQYF. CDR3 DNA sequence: TGTGCCAGCAGTTACTCGTTCGCCAACGAGCAGTACTTC.

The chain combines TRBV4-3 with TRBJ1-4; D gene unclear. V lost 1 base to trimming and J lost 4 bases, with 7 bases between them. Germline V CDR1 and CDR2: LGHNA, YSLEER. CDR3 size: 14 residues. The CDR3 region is CASSQVFGNEKLFF. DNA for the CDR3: TGCGCCAGCAGCCAAGTTTTCGGTAATGAAAAACTGTTTTTT.